This T cell receptor beta chain was identified in a study of blood T cells in healthy people across ages. Regarding the study as a whole: CMV status of donors was unknown, possibly confounding expanded clonotype changes. Age brought a roughly linear fall in TCR beta diversity measured per million T cells. It was the long-lived donors that had more naive CD4+ cells and higher diversity than aged donors.

A J-beta primer mix and a sample-barcoded 5' primer were used in a second PCR of roughly 6 to 11 cycles. Every cDNA molecule bore a tag from a template-switch adaptor containing 12 random nucleotides. MiXCR, applied by TCRdb to the 5' RACE reads, yields one record per CDR3 protein. The repertoire holds fewer than 2,000,000 distinct CDR3 sequences, with around 36% as singletons. In the case of this clonotype: Its cognate antigen is unknown.

This receptor was obtained from a woman aged 30 to 39 in good health. Material for sequencing was blood.

Written as DNA, the CDR3 is TGTGCCAGCAGTTTAGAGGGGGCTATCTACAATGAGCAGTTCTTC. Translation gives CASSLEGAIYNEQFF. V is TRBV12-3 or TRBV12-4 and J is TRBJ2-1, with 7 bases aligning to TRBD1. The CDR3 is made up of 15 amino acids. Trimming took 1 base from V and 3 from J; bases not matched to a gene: 3.